This is a list of T cell receptor beta chains from one sample in a study of Graves' ophthalmopathy and Graves' hyperthyroidism. TCRdb called the multiplex PCR reads again in MiXCR, with one record for every CDR3 protein. The sample has hundreds of thousands of distinct CDR3 sequences; around 21% are singletons. Sequenced sample: peripheral blood. The receptors shown here come from a woman aged 18-30 years with stable Graves' hyperthyroidism. Each CDR3 is given with its conserved first and last residue. A D gene is named only where the DNA matches it firmly. Expanded clones are given a class, and other clones once, few, many or no size at all.

>many|TRBV10-3|TRBD1|TRBJ1-1
TGTGCCATCACTGACAGGGTGGGCGCTGAAGCTTTCTTT
CAITDRVGAEAFF
>many|TRBV6-1|TRBD1|TRBJ2-5
TGTGCCAGCAGCCAAGGGACAGGGGGAATCAGAGAGACCCAGTACTTC
CASSQGTGGIRETQYF
>many|TRBV5-1|NA|TRBJ2-7
TGCGCCAGCAGCTTCGAGGGGAGGACCTACGAGCAGTACTTC
CASSFEGRTYEQYF
>few|TRBV20-1|TRBD2|TRBJ2-5
TGCAGTGCTATCCCTCGACTAGCGGGTATTCAGGAGACCCAGTACTTC
CSAIPRLAGIQETQYF
>many|TRBV27|NA|TRBJ2-7
TGTGCCAGCAGTTTATCAGGGAACGAGCAGTACTTC
CASSLSGNEQYF
>many|TRBV6-2/TRBV6-3|TRBD1|TRBJ2-7
TGTGCCAGCAGTCCGGGGACAGGGTTCTACGAGCAGTACTTC
CASSPGTGFYEQYF
>NA|TRBV12-3/TRBV12-4|NA|TRBJ2-7
TGTGGCAGCAGTTTTGGTCAGGGGTACGAGCAGTACTTC
CGSSFGQGYEQYF
>many|TRBV2|TRBD1|TRBJ1-2
TGTGCCAGCAGTGATAATGAGGAATTACGGGGACAGGGGGCGCAGGGCAACTATGGCTACACCTTC
CASSDNEELRGQGAQGNYGYTF
>many|TRBV12-3/TRBV12-4|NA|TRBJ2-6
TGTGCCAGCAGTTTAGCCCCGTCTGGGGCCAACGTCCTGACTTTC
CASSLAPSGANVLTF
>many|TRBV11-2|TRBD2|TRBJ2-7
TGTGCCAGCAGTCCCGGGGGGGGCGAGCAGTACTTC
CASSPGGGEQYF
>many|TRBV29-1|NA|TRBJ1-3
TGCAGCGTTGAAGCGGGGGCTATAAACACCATATATTTT
CSVEAGAINTIYF
>many|TRBV6-2/TRBV6-3|NA|TRBJ1-1
TGTGCCATCCGCCTCGCCGGGGACTTGAACACTGAAGCTTTCTTT
CAIRLAGDLNTEAFF
>NA|TRBV29-1|NA|TRBJ1-4
TGCAGCGTTGTGGTTTATGAAAAACTGTTTTTT
CSVVVYEKLFF
>NA|TRBV7-4|NA|TRBJ2-7
TGTGCCAGCAAACTGCCCGACAAAGCCTACGAGCAGTACTTC
CASKLPDKAYEQYF
>many|TRBV7-8|NA|TRBJ2-7
TGTGCCAGCAGCTCTCTACCTTTCGACTACGAGCAGTACTTC
CASSSLPFDYEQYF
>NA|TRBV5-1|NA|TRBJ2-7
TGCGCCAGCAGTTCCCTCCGCCGCGGTTCCTACGAGCAGTACTTC
CASSSLRRGSYEQYF